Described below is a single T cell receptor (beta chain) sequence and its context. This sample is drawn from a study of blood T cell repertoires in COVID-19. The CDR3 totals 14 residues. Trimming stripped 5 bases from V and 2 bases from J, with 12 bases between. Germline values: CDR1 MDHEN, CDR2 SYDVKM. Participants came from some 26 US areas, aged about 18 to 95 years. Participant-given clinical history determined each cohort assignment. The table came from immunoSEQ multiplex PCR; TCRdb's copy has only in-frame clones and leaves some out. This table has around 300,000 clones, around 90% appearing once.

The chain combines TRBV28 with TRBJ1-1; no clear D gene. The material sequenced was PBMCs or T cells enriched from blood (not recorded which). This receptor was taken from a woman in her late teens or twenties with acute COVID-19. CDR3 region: CASSPLQKNTEAFF. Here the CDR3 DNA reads TGTGCCAGCAGTCCCCTGCAGAAAAACACTGAAGCTTTCTTT.